These T cell receptor beta chains were read from a single sample in a study of beta chain features in type 1 diabetes. This table comes from immunoSEQ multiplex PCR, and its TCRdb copy is limited to in-frame clones, with some not included. The sample contains approximately 260,000 clones, around 24% of which appear only once. The sequenced material came from naive CD4+ T cells from blood. These TCRs come from a woman aged 25 to 39 with type 1 diabetes. Both conserved end residues are part of each CDR3. Each record gives: CDR3 length, V gene, J gene, clone size, D gene, CDR3 protein, CDR3 DNA. D genes are given only for firm matches. A clone size is listed for some rows: how often the clone was seen (once, few, many), or a class if it is expanded.

>12|TRBV30|TRBJ1-2|few|TRBD1
CAWSGQGYGYTF
TGTGCCTGGAGTGGACAGGGCTATGGCTACACCTTC
>14|TRBV18|TRBJ1-1|few|.
CASSPRQVPTEAFF
TGTGCCAGCTCACCAAGACAGGTCCCGACTGAAGCTTTCTTT
>15|TRBV9|TRBJ2-2|.|.
CASSPGQTYTGELFF
TGTGCCAGCAGCCCTGGACAGACCTACACCGGGGAGCTGTTTTTT
>14|TRBV11-2|TRBJ1-5|few|.
CASSSRGSNQPQHF
TGTGCCAGCAGCTCAAGGGGTAGCAATCAGCCCCAGCATTTT
>13|TRBV29-1|TRBJ1-2|few|.
CSVEDLGGHGYTF
TGCAGCGTTGAAGATCTCGGAGGCCATGGCTACACCTTC
>16|TRBV5-4|TRBJ2-7|.|TRBD2
CASSLPTSGLSYEQYF
TGTGCCAGCAGCTTACCGACTAGCGGGCTCTCCTACGAGCAGTACTTC
>16|TRBV9|TRBJ2-5|few|.
CASSVAIQSVSETQYF
TGTGCCAGCAGCGTAGCTATCCAATCGGTATCAGAGACCCAGTACTTC
>13|TRBV29-1|TRBJ1-5|.|.
CSVDSGGGGAQHF
TGCAGCGTTGATTCGGGGGGCGGAGGGGCCCAGCATTTT
>15|TRBV5-1|TRBJ2-1|few|TRBD1
CASSPDRGLYNEQFF
TGCGCCAGCAGCCCGGACAGGGGACTGTACAATGAGCAGTTCTTC
>12|TRBV30|TRBJ2-7|.|.
CAAGWGPYEQYF
TGTGCCGCAGGGTGGGGGCCCTACGAGCAGTACTTC
>16|TRBV28|TRBJ2-7|.|TRBD1
CASSLLGQGALDEQYF
TGTGCCAGCAGTTTGTTGGGACAGGGGGCTCTAGACGAGCAGTACTTC
>13|TRBV18|TRBJ2-7|.|.
CASSPPTIYEQYF
TGTGCCAGCTCACCACCGACAATCTACGAGCAGTACTTC
>14|TRBV11-2|TRBJ2-7|few|.
CASSSIKSSYEQYF
TGTGCCAGCAGCTCTATAAAGAGCTCCTACGAGCAGTACTTC
>12|TRBV7-9|TRBJ2-3|few|.
CASSSNTDTQYF
TGTGCCAGCAGCTCCAACACAGATACGCAGTATTTT
>12|TRBV7-9|TRBJ1-1|.|.
CASSLATGSAFF
TGTGCCAGCAGCTTAGCGACGGGTTCGGCTTTCTTT
>13|TRBV6-1|TRBJ1-5|once|.
CASSELSNQPQHF
TGTGCCAGCAGTGAACTATCGAATCAGCCCCAGCATTTT
>14|TRBV19|TRBJ2-7|.|.
CASRGRGSSYEQYF
TGTGCCAGTAGGGGCAGGGGCAGCTCCTACGAGCAGTACTTC
>11|TRBV20-1|TRBJ2-7|.|.
CSAKQVYEQYF
TGCAGTGCTAAACAGGTCTACGAGCAGTACTTC
>11|TRBV5-4|TRBJ2-3|.|.
CASGGPDTQYF
TGTGCCAGCGGTGGCCCAGATACGCAGTATTTT
>16|TRBV7-2|TRBJ2-1|few|.
CASSLVGSGSMNEQFF
TGTGCCAGCAGCTTAGTAGGTAGCGGAAGTATGAATGAGCAGTTCTTC
>17|TRBV5-6|TRBJ2-7|few|TRBD2
CASSLLPSGRESYEQYF
TGTGCCAGCAGCTTGCTTCCTAGCGGGAGAGAGTCGTACGAGCAGTACTTC
>16|TRBV5-1|TRBJ2-3|.|TRBD1
CASSLGGQGSTDTQYF
TGCGCCAGCAGCCTCGGCGGACAGGGAAGCACAGATACGCAGTATTTT
>13|TRBV7-9|TRBJ1-1|.|.
CASSQPGGTEAFF
TGTGCCAGCAGCCAACCCGGGGGCACTGAAGCTTTCTTT
>14|TRBV29-1|TRBJ2-7|few|TRBD1
CSARDRGHSYEQYF
TGCAGCGCTCGGGACAGGGGGCACTCCTACGAGCAGTACTTC
>15|TRBV11-2|TRBJ2-1|.|.
CASSSVQGSYNEQFF
TGTGCCAGCAGCTCGGTTCAGGGGTCCTACAATGAGCAGTTCTTC
>15|TRBV18|TRBJ2-7|few|TRBD1
CASSPRQGASYEQYF
TGTGCCAGCTCACCACGACAGGGGGCCTCCTACGAGCAGTACTTC
>14|TRBV28|TRBJ2-5|.|TRBD1
CASSPGQGRETQYF
TGTGCCAGCAGCCCGGGACAGGGGCGAGAGACCCAGTACTTC
>14|TRBV19|TRBJ1-5|few|.
CASSIDGIGQPQHF
TGTGCCAGTAGTATAGACGGGATCGGGCAGCCCCAGCATTTT
>13|TRBV30|TRBJ2-5|.|.
CAWSWGGAETQYF
TGTGCCTGGTCCTGGGGGGGCGCGGAGACCCAGTACTTC
>15|TRBV9|TRBJ1-5|few|TRBD1
CASSVGQGSGQPQHF
TGTGCCAGCAGCGTAGGACAGGGGAGTGGGCAGCCCCAGCATTTT
>18|TRBV4-1|TRBJ2-2|few|TRBD1
CASSRRDSRFSNTGELFF
TGCGCCAGCAGCCGCCGGGACAGCCGATTCTCGAACACCGGGGAGCTGTTTTTT
>15|TRBV28|TRBJ2-4|.|TRBD2
CASSYKREYQNIQYF
TGTGCCAGCAGTTACAAGCGGGAGTATCAAAACATTCAGTACTTC
>14|TRBV11-2|TRBJ1-1|.|TRBD1
CASSPGTGGTEAFF
TGTGCCAGCAGCCCCGGGACAGGGGGCACTGAAGCTTTCTTT
>12|TRBV5-1|TRBJ2-1|.|TRBD1
CASSLPGGEQFF
TGCGCCAGCAGCCTTCCAGGGGGAGAGCAGTTCTTC
>12|TRBV2|TRBJ2-7|few|TRBD2
CASSGGGYEQYF
TGTGCCAGCAGTGGGGGAGGGTACGAGCAGTACTTC
>12|TRBV29-1|TRBJ2-3|.|.
CSVGRPADTQYF
TGCAGCGTTGGGAGACCCGCAGATACGCAGTATTTT
>14|TRBV4-1|TRBJ1-2|few|.
CASSQDQQSRGYTF
TGCGCCAGCAGCCAAGATCAGCAATCCAGGGGTTACACCTTC
>15|TRBV7-8|TRBJ2-1|.|TRBD2
CASSLGRASYNEQFF
TGTGCCAGCAGCCTCGGGAGGGCCTCGTACAATGAGCAGTTCTTC
>13|TRBV10-3|TRBJ2-7|.|.
CAISEDSSYEQYF
TGTGCCATCAGTGAGGACAGCTCCTACGAGCAGTACTTC
>14|TRBV7-9|TRBJ2-1|.|.
CASSLLSLRDEQFF
TGTGCCAGCAGCTTACTATCTCTGCGGGACGAGCAGTTCTTC
>13|TRBV5-1|TRBJ2-5|few|TRBD2
CASNGGAGETQYF
TGCGCCAGCAACGGGGGAGCGGGGGAGACCCAGTACTTC
>13|TRBV29-1|TRBJ2-2|few|.
CSVEPGFPGELFF
TGCAGCGTTGAACCGGGGTTCCCCGGGGAGCTGTTTTTT
>15|TRBV29-1|TRBJ2-1|few|TRBD2
CSVAPISGPYNEQFF
TGCAGCGTTGCCCCCATTAGCGGGCCCTACAATGAGCAGTTCTTC
>12|TRBV28|TRBJ2-7|few|.
CASSWAGNEQYF
TGTGCCAGCAGTTGGGCAGGGAACGAGCAGTACTTC
>14|TRBV29-1|TRBJ2-7|few|TRBD1
CSVGPKTGAYEQYF
TGCAGCGTCGGCCCCAAGACAGGGGCCTACGAGCAGTACTTC
>15|TRBV30|TRBJ1-3|few|.
CAWETGSFSGNTIYF
TGTGCCTGGGAGACAGGTTCTTTCTCTGGAAACACCATATATTTT